This T cell receptor beta chain came from a study of Graves' ophthalmopathy and Graves' hyperthyroidism. V was cut by 7 bases and J by 10 bases, with 17 bases left in between. Looked up from germline, CDR1 is ENHRY and CDR2 is SYGVKD. This CDR3 spans 14 amino acids. RNA transcripts served as template for amplifying TCR beta CDR3 sequences. The workflow started with a first-round RT-PCR run with HTBI primers and then moved on to a second-round multiplex PCR. TCRdb redid the calling of the multiplex PCR reads with MiXCR, one entry per CDR3 protein. The repertoire holds over a million distinct CDR3 sequences, with roughly two fifths as singletons.

This receptor was obtained from an adult man with Graves' hyperthyroidism. The sample taken for sequencing was peripheral blood or thyroid tissue (not recorded which). V and J are TRBV10-3 and TRBJ1-6; D perhaps matches TRBD1 (5 bases). CDR3 in amino acids: CAIKEEGARSPLHF. The CDR3 DNA reads as TGTGCCATCAAAGAGGAAGGGGCTCGATCACCCCTCCACTTT.